This TCR beta chain was recorded in a study of spatial heterogeneity in lung cancer. Study-wide context: More beta-chain than alpha-chain sequences were consistently detected. The study, taken as a whole, reports: Ubiquitous, expanded tumor-derived TCRs were more frequently observed in blood at resection than at follow-up.

Germline V gives CDR1 SEHNR, CDR2 FQNEAQ (reference sequence). After removal of 2 bases from V and 1 base from J, the junction contained 6 bases not matched to a gene. The CDR3 is made up of 16 amino acids. The time point is: sample taken at primary tumor resection. Researchers sequenced whole RNA taken from tumor, nontumor lung or frozen PBMC without sorting. Every TCR cDNA molecule bore its own unique molecular identifier. TCRdb re-analysed the 5' RACE reads in MiXCR, keeping a single row per CDR3 protein. The profile shows about 23,000 distinct CDR3 sequences, around 5.1% of them singletons. Ten or more counts support this clonotype. The antigen is not known.

This sequence was found in a male donor with early-stage non-small cell lung cancer. Source: PBMCs, taken at surgery. The V gene is TRBV7-9, the J gene TRBJ2-5; 8 bases align to TRBD1. This CDR3 reads CASSLWTGSSQETQYF. The CDR3 DNA reads as TGTGCCAGCAGCTTATGGACAGGGTCTTCCCAAGAGACCCAGTACTTC.